This TCR beta chain appears in the sequencing data of a study of blood T cell repertoires in COVID-19. This clone was picked up a small number of times. Only in-frame clones appear in the TCRdb table, and some are missing; sequencing was by immunoSEQ multiplex PCR. The sample records 99,000 or so clones, approximately 80% being singletons. Germline V CDR1 and CDR2: WNHNN, SYGVQD (reference sequence). The length of the CDR3 is 16 residues. The trim removed 0 bases at V and 0 bases at J, leaving 4 bases unmatched. The sample was peripheral blood. The source of this sequence is a man aged 55 to 69 with acute or convalescent COVID-19. The V and J genes are TRBV10-1 and TRBJ2-7, with 8 bases aligning to TRBD1. The CDR3 reads CASSESGTGPSYEQYF. In DNA, the CDR3 is TGCGCCAGCAGTGAGTCGGGGACAGGTCCCTCCTACGAGCAGTACTTC.